The T cell receptor beta chain described here comes from a study of blood T cell repertoires in COVID-19. Sequencing was performed with immunoSEQ multiplex PCR; in TCRdb, only in-frame clones are kept and a portion is missing. Among roughly 55,000 clones listed, roughly 87% were seen once. The CDR3 is 16 residues long. CDR1 and CDR2 from the germline V gene are SGDLS and YYNGEE. With 3 bases clipped from V and 0 bases from J, the junction kept 5 bases outside the gene matches. The source of this sequence is a man aged 45-65 years with active COVID-19. The chain couples TRBV9 to TRBJ2-3; TRBD2 matches 9 bases. The sample consisted of peripheral blood. DNA of the CDR3: TGTGCCAGCAGCGATAGCGGGGGCCGAAGCACAGATACGCAGTATTTT. This sequence encodes CASSDSGGRSTDTQYF.